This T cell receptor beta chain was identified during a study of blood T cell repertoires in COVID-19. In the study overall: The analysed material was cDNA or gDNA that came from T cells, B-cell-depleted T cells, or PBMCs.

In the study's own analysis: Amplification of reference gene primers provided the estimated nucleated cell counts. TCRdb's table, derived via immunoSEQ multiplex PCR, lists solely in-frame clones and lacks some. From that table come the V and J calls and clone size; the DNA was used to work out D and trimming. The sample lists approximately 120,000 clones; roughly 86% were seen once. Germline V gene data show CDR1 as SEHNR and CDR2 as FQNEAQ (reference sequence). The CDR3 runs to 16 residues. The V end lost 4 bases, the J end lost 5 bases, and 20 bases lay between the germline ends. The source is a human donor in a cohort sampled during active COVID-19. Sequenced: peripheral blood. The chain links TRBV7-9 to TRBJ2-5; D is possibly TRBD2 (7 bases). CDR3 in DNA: TGTGCCAGCAGCTCAGATAGAGGGGGGGCTCTGGAGACCCAGTACTTC. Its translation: CASSSDRGGALETQYF.